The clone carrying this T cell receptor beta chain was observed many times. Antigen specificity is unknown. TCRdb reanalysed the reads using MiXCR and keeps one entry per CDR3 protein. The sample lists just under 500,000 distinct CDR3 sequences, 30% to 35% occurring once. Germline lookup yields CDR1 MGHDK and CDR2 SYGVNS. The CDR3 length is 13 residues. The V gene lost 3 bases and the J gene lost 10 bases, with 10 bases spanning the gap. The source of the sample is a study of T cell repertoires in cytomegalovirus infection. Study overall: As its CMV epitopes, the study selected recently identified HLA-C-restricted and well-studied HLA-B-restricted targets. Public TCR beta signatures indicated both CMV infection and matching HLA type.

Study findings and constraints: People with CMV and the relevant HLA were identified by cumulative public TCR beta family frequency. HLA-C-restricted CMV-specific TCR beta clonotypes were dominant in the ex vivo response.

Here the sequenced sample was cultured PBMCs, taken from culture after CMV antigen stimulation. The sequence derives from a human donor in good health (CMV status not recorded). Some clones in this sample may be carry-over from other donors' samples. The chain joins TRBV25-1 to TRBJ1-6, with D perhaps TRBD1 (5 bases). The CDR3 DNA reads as TGTGCCAGCAGTGATTTAGGGGTGTCACCCCTCCACTTT. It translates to CASSDLGVSPLHF. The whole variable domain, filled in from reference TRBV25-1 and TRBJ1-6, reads EADIYQTPRYLVIGTGKKITLECSQTMGHDKMYWYQQDPGMELHLIHYSYGVNSTEKGDLSSESTVSRIRTEHFPLTLESARPSHTSQYLCASSDLGVSPLHFGNGTRLTVT.